The 32 T cell receptor beta chains below were found in one sample sequenced in a study of sequential checkpoint blockade in melanoma. Specified treatment: randomized to nivolumab then ipilimumab (arm A) or the reverse (arm B). Repertoires were generated with immunoSEQ multiplex PCR, while TCRdb's copy carries only in-frame clones and drops some. The sample yields about 12,000 clones, roughly 24% seen once. Material: tumor tissue (inferred from file names), obtained from a patient given nivolumab and ipilimumab in sequence. The receptors were gathered from a human donor with melanoma.

The V call is TRBV19, the J call TRBJ2-5, with 9 nucleotides matching TRBD1. Germline loops: CDR1 LNHDA, CDR2 SQIVND (reference sequence). The CDR3 runs to 16 residues. J gave up 2 bases and V 4 bases, and 8 bases lay outside the gene matches. The CDR3 DNA follows: TGTGCCAGTAGTAGGGGACAGGGTGTTACTCAAGAGACCCAGTACTTC. Its translation: CASSRGQGVTQETQYF.

The chain links TRBV9 to TRBJ2-1; a possible D gene is TRBD2 (6 bases). The CDR3 is 15 amino acids. Germline assignment: CDR1 SGDLS and CDR2 YYNGEE. With 1 base removed from V and 10 bases from J, the gap between germline ends came to 18 bases. CDR3 amino acids: CASSVYPSGVGEQFF. As DNA, the CDR3 is TGTGCCAGCAGCGTATACCCCTCGGGGGTAGGGGAGCAGTTCTTC.

This rearrangement joins TRBV18 to TRBJ2-7; 11 nucleotides align to TRBD2. The CDR3 is 15 residues long. The V gene's germline CDR1 is KGHSH and CDR2 LQKENI. This chain's CDR3 is CASSDGLAGPYQQYV. The CDR3 DNA follows: TGTGCCAGCTCAGATGGACTAGCGGGTCCCTACCAGCAGTACGTC.

This clone has ten or more counts. The chain recombines TRBV28 with TRBJ1-2, with 8 bases matching TRBD1. Losses at the gene ends were 6 bases for V and 8 bases for J; bases not matched to a gene: 8. Germline V lookup: CDR1 MDHEN, CDR2 SYDVKM. CDR3 size: 13 residues. CDR3: CASSLPDRAGYTF. For the CDR3, the DNA is TGTGCCAGCAGCCTTCCGGACAGGGCCGGCTACACCTTC.

This clone was seen a few times. The chain couples TRBV28 to TRBJ1-5; 7 bases map to TRBD1. CDR3 length: 14 residues. The germline gives CDR1 MDHEN, CDR2 SYDVKM. Trimming took 5 bases from V and 10 from J; bases not matched to a gene: 11. CDR3 sequence (DNA): TGTGCCAGCAGTATTGTATACAGGGGAGGACCCCAGCATTTT. This gives the protein CASSIVYRGGPQHF.

In its sample, this clone was seen a few times. The chain employs TRBV9 and TRBJ2-3, with a possible D match to TRBD2 (5 bases). CDR3 length: 13 amino acids. Germline CDR1 reads SGDLS; CDR2 reads YYNGEE. V dropped 5 bases and J dropped 10 bases, with 17 bases sitting between them. The CDR3 loop reads CASSEGEAPSQYF. Here the CDR3 DNA reads TGTGCCAGCAGTGAGGGAGAGGCGCCTTCGCAGTATTTT.

The V and J genes are TRBV6-8 and TRBJ2-6; 11 positions agree with TRBD1. Germline assignment: CDR1 MNHGY and CDR2 SAAAGT. V lost 10 bases and J lost 0; bases outside the gene matches: 11. The CDR3 is made up of 18 amino acids. The CDR3, as DNA: TGTGCCACCAGGACAGGGGGCGCCTCCGACTCTGGGGCCAACGTCCTGACTTTC. This translates into CATRTGGASDSGANVLTF.

This clone turned up a few times. At one boundary the junction diverges from the germline segment, which might be a read error. J is TRBJ2-4 and V is TRBV2; D perhaps matches TRBD1 (6 bases). The CDR3 is 16 amino acids. CDR1 SNHLY and CDR2 FYNNEI come from the germline V gene. Written as DNA, the CDR3 is TGTGCCAGCAGCGAAGGGGGACGGGTAGCCAAAAACATTCAGTACTTC. It translates to CASSEGGRVAKNIQYF.

This clone was seen a handful of times. V is TRBV4-1 and J is TRBJ2-7; 7 bases map to TRBD2. The CDR3 has 20 residues. Trimming took 1 base from V and 0 from J; bases not matched to a gene: 18. CDR1 is MGHRA and CDR2 is YSYEKL in the germline V gene. The CDR3 protein is CASSQGARQGGKLISYEQYF. DNA of the CDR3: TGCGCCAGCAGCCAAGGGGCCCGTCAGGGAGGGAAACTGATCTCCTACGAGCAGTACTTC.

The V gene is TRBV6-8, the J gene TRBJ1-2; no definite D call. Germline V gene data show CDR1 as MNHGY and CDR2 as SAAAGT. This CDR3 is built from 14 residues. V lost 5 bases and J 0 bases, leaving 10 bases between the germline ends. The CDR3 DNA follows: TGTGCCAGCAGTCCAGCTGCCCCTAACTATGGCTACACCTTC. It encodes CASSPAAPNYGYTF.

The chain is built from TRBV14 and TRBJ2-2; D is unresolved. Looked up from germline, CDR1 is SGHDN and CDR2 is FVKESK. The CDR3 is 17 residues long. V was trimmed by 2 bases and J by 2 bases, leaving 15 bases between them. DNA of the CDR3: TGTGCCAGCAGCCAACCCACGGGCCACCTAAACACCGGGGAGCTGTTTTTT. It yields the protein CASSQPTGHLNTGELFF.

The chain joins TRBV12-1 to TRBJ1-2. TRBV12-1 is designated a pseudogene. CDR3 length: 13 residues. CDR3 bases: TGTGCCAGCAGCCCCTCTAGGTCCAGGGGCTACACCTTC. Protein sequence: CASSPSRSRGYTF.

This clone was detected only a few times. The rearrangement joins TRBV6-8 to TRBJ2-7; TRBD1 is a possible D gene (6 bases). Germline V lookup: CDR1 MNHGY, CDR2 SAAAGT. Trimming cost V 5 bases and J 4 bases, with 18 bases left between them. CDR3 length: 15 amino acids. This CDR3 reads CASSPHRERWYEQYF. The DNA of the CDR3 is TGTGCCAGCAGTCCGCACAGGGAAAGGTGGTACGAGCAGTACTTC.

This clone was seen more than once but under ten times. The J gene is TRBJ2-1, the V gene TRBV9; TRBD1 aligns across 10 bases. This CDR3 is 14 amino acids long. The V gene's germline CDR1 is SGDLS and CDR2 YYNGEE. J gave up 8 bases and V 4 bases, and 6 bases lay outside the gene matches. The CDR3 sequence is CASSSGQGFDEQFF. The CDR3 nucleotides read TGTGCCAGCAGCTCGGGACAGGGGTTCGATGAGCAGTTCTTC.

This chain joins TRBV11-3 and TRBJ2-1; D is perhaps TRBD1 (6 bases). This CDR3 has 15 amino acids. Per germline, CDR1 SGHNT and CDR2 YENEEA. Trimming took off 4 bases at V and 7 bases at J, with 17 bases between the two ends. This CDR3 reads CASSSHPPRGNEQFF. CDR3 nucleotides: TGTGCCAGCAGCTCCCATCCCCCGAGGGGGAATGAGCAGTTCTTC.

V gene TRBV19 combines with J gene TRBJ1-2; 7 nucleotides line up with TRBD1. V gave up 5 bases and J gave up 2 bases; unmatched junction bases: 11. The CDR3 sequence is 16 residues long. Germline V gene lookup returns CDR1 LNHDA and CDR2 SQIVND (reference sequence). The CDR3 here is CASSWGQKLANYGYTF. The CDR3 DNA follows: TGTGCCAGTAGTTGGGGACAGAAGTTGGCGAACTATGGCTACACCTTC.

J is TRBJ1-2 and V is TRBV6-8; 9 bases fit TRBD1. Germline V lookup: CDR1 MNHGY, CDR2 SAAAGT. The V segment lost 2 bases and the J segment 2 bases; nucleotides outside the gene matches: 9. This CDR3 region has 17 residues. CDR3 region: CASSYAKVDRGNYGYTF. The CDR3 DNA is TGTGCCAGCAGTTACGCCAAAGTGGACAGGGGAAACTATGGCTACACCTTC.

The rearrangement joins TRBV12-2 to TRBJ1-2; the table assigns TRBD1, which was not confirmed against the DNA. TRBV12-2 is a recognized pseudogene. This CDR3 is 14 amino acids long. CDR3 in DNA: TGTGCAAGTCGCCCCAGGGGGAGAGACTATGGCTACACCTTC. It yields the protein CASRPRGRDYGYTF.

This chain joins TRBV28 and TRBJ1-1, with D hard to call. This CDR3 is built from 16 residues. Trimming removed 2 bases at V and 4 bases at J, with 17 bases between. Germline CDR1 is MDHEN and CDR2 is SYDVKM. DNA for the CDR3: TGTGCCAGCAGTTTAATTTCCCGGTTAGGAAGCACTGAAGCTTTCTTT. It codes for CASSLISRLGSTEAFF.

The rearrangement links TRBV10-2 to TRBJ1-1; the D gene is possibly TRBD1 (6 bases). Germline V CDR1 and CDR2: WSHSY, SAAADI. With 4 bases removed from V and 5 bases from J, the gap between germline ends came to 17 bases. The CDR3 has 15 residues. For the CDR3, the DNA is TGCGCCAGCAGTGGGCCGGGGGCTACGGGGACTGAAGCTTTCTTT. This codes for CASSGPGATGTEAFF.

The chain carries TRBV6-8 and TRBJ2-2; D call uncertain. CDR1 and CDR2 from the germline V gene are MNHGY and SAAAGT. V was cut by 6 bases and J by 3 bases, with 5 bases left in between. This CDR3 has 12 residues. CDR3 region: CASRHYTGELFF. DNA for the CDR3: TGTGCCAGCAGACACTACACCGGGGAGCTGTTTTTT.

This clone was seen a few times. V gene TRBV19 combines with J gene TRBJ1-2; D is perhaps TRBD1 (5 bases). V was trimmed by 3 bases and J by 8 bases, leaving 7 bases between them. Germline V CDR1 and CDR2: LNHDA, SQIVND (reference sequence). This CDR3 spans 11 amino acids. CDR3 amino acids: CASSMGEGYTF. Here the CDR3 DNA reads TGTGCCAGTAGTATGGGGGAAGGCTACACCTTC.

A few counts support this clone. V and J are TRBV7-1 and TRBJ1-6, with D unclear. TRBV7-1 is flagged as an ORF with uncertain function. The CDR3 is made up of 13 amino acids. The V end lost 5 bases, the J end lost 10 bases, and 12 bases lay between the germline ends. The DNA for the CDR3 is TGTGCCAGCAGCCAAGCGGGAGAATCACCCCTCCACTTT. The encoded protein is CASSQAGESPLHF.

This clone was seen only a few times. The chain combines TRBV11-3 with TRBJ1-1, with D unresolved. The germline CDR1 and CDR2 sequences are SGHNT and YENEEA. This CDR3 region has 17 residues. The V gene lost 3 bases and the J gene lost 1 base, with 18 bases spanning the gap. The CDR3 bases are TGTGCCAGCAGCTTGAGCCCTCGGGTTCTAAGGAACACTGAAGCTTTCTTT. Its protein product is CASSLSPRVLRNTEAFF. Combining the CDR3 with reference TRBV11-3 and TRBJ1-1 gives the whole variable domain EAGVVQSPRYKIIEKKQPVAFWCNPISGHNTLYWYLQNLGQGPELLIRYENEEAVDDSQLPKDRFSAERLKGVDSTLKIQPAELGDSAVYLCASSLSPRVLRNTEAFFGQGTRLTVV.

This clone was seen only once. This chain links TRBV19 with TRBJ2-7; 13 nucleotides align to TRBD2. The V gene's germline CDR1 is LNHDA and CDR2 SQIVND (reference sequence). V gave up 5 bases and J gave up 0 bases; unmatched junction bases: 4. This CDR3 region has 16 residues. The CDR3 sequence: CASSPGTSGDSYEQYF. In nucleotides, the CDR3 is TGTGCCAGTAGTCCGGGGACTAGCGGGGACTCCTACGAGCAGTACTTC.

J is TRBJ1-2 and V is TRBV19; a possible D gene is TRBD1 (6 bases). Trimming left V 1 base short and J 3 bases short, with 9 bases between. CDR3 size: 14 residues. CDR1 LNHDA and CDR2 SQIVND come from the germline V gene (reference sequence). CDR3 bases: TGTGCCAGTAGTATAGCCCCAGGGGACTATGGCTACACCTTC. The encoded protein is CASSIAPGDYGYTF.

The rearrangement links TRBV6-8 to TRBJ1-5, with no clear D. The CDR3 totals 16 residues. Per germline, CDR1 MNHGY and CDR2 SAAAGT. V was clipped by 0 bases and J by 1 base, with 10 bases between them. Written as DNA, the CDR3 is TGTGCCAGCAGTTACTCTTGGGGATTGAGCAATCAGCCCCAGCATTTT. It codes for CASSYSWGLSNQPQHF.

This clone was counted between two and nine times. The rearrangement links TRBV11-3 to TRBJ1-1, with D perhaps matching TRBD1 (5 bases). Germline CDR1 reads SGHNT; CDR2 reads YENEEA. This CDR3 has 16 residues. V was cut by 0 bases and J by 3 bases, with 14 bases left in between. The CDR3 sequence is CASSLDRTRGYTEAFF. The CDR3 DNA reads TGTGCCAGCAGCTTAGATCGTACAAGGGGATACACTGAAGCTTTCTTT.

This sequence joins TRBV5-1 and TRBJ1-1; D uncertain. Germline CDR1 SGHRS, CDR2 YFSETQ. The ends were cut back, 0 bases at V and 3 bases at J, with 9 bases in the middle. The CDR3 is 14 amino acids. The DNA of the CDR3 is TGCGCCAGCAGCTTGGTTACGGGTGACACTGAAGCTTTCTTT. Protein product: CASSLVTGDTEAFF.

J is TRBJ1-5 and V is TRBV23-1, with 8 bases matching TRBD1. TRBV23-1 is an ORF for which the function is uncertain. This CDR3 has 16 amino acids. V lost 6 bases, J lost 1 base, and 8 bases stayed unmatched. The CDR3 DNA reads TGCGCCAGCAGCTTAGGACAGGGCCCGAGCAATCAGCCCCAGCATTTT. Protein: CASSLGQGPSNQPQHF.

This clone was seen repeatedly, ten times or more. This chain uses TRBV18 with TRBJ2-7; TRBD1 is a possible D gene (6 bases). The CDR3 runs 14 residues. V lost 6 bases, J lost 7 bases, and 19 bases lay in between. Per germline, CDR1 KGHSH and CDR2 LQKENI. CDR3 region: CASSRGQTAQEQYF. The DNA of the CDR3 is TGTGCCAGCTCGCGAGGACAGACCGCCCAAGAGCAGTACTTC.

This chain connects TRBV5-1 to TRBJ2-7; 7 nucleotides match TRBD1. V shed 4 bases, J shed 2 bases, and the junction held 6 bases outside the gene matches. The CDR3 spans 14 residues. CDR1 SGHRS and CDR2 YFSETQ come from the germline V gene. The CDR3 DNA is TGCGCCAGCAGCCGGACAGGACCAACCTACGAGCAGTACTTC. Translating gives CASSRTGPTYEQYF.